This T cell receptor (beta chain) is from a study of blood T cell repertoires in COVID-19. Measured with immunoSEQ multiplex PCR; TCRdb has only the in-frame clones, and not every one. Of 85,000 or so clones listed, about 95% are singletons. The junction had 6 bases not matched to a gene; V was cut back by 3 bases and J by 10 bases. Germline V gene lookup returns CDR1 MGHRA and CDR2 YSYEKL. The CDR3 runs to 14 residues. The rearrangement joins TRBV4-1 to TRBJ2-1, with 10 bases lining up with TRBD2. This sequence originates from a human donor with active COVID-19. The donor label of this sample is uncertain. Sequenced material: peripheral blood. CDR3 sequence: CASSQPGLAPEQFF. CDR3 in DNA: TGCGCCAGCAGCCAGCCGGGACTAGCGCCCGAGCAGTTCTTC.